This TCR beta chain came from a study of blood T cell repertoires in COVID-19. Authors' processing steps: Amplification of reference gene primers provided the estimated nucleated cell counts. Using immunoSEQ multiplex PCR, the repertoire was profiled, and TCRdb retains in-frame clones only, with some absent. V and J calls plus clone size are reproduced from that table; the DNA served to infer D and trimming. The sample lists almost 55,000 clones, approximately 90% occurring once. J lost 8 bases, V lost 3 bases, and 6 bases had no gene match. The germline V gene encodes CDR1 SGHRS and CDR2 YFSETQ. The CDR3 covers 15 residues.

The rearrangement joins TRBV5-1 to TRBJ1-6; 9 bases fit TRBD1. Sequenced sample: peripheral blood. This TCR came from a woman between 40 and 50 years old with active COVID-19. CDR3 residues: CASSWGTGPDSPLHF. The DNA for the CDR3 is TGCGCCAGCAGCTGGGGGACAGGGCCCGATTCACCCCTCCACTTT.